The 14 T cell receptor beta chains listed next were all sequenced from one sample in a study of cytomegalovirus exposure and HLA in healthy donors. The PCR made use of 60 Vbeta and 13 Jbeta primers. Libraries were prepared by immunoSEQ multiplex PCR; TCRdb keeps only in-frame clonotypes and omits some of them. Here the sample spans over 100,000 clones, approximately 70% being singletons. Sample: PBMCs. These receptors all stem from a woman in her twenties or thirties in good health and CMV-seronegative.

The chain links TRBV9 to TRBJ2-7; 8 bases line up with TRBD2. This CDR3 has 17 residues. The germline V gene encodes CDR1 SGDLS and CDR2 YYNGEE. The ends lost 2 bases at V and 4 bases at J; junction bases unmatched: 14. The CDR3 DNA reads as TGTGCCAGCAGCGTTGGGCCAGGGGCCGGGAGGGATTACGAGCAGTACTTC. This sequence encodes CASSVGPGAGRDYEQYF.

As regards this clone: The conserved phenylalanine or tryptophan normally closing the CDR3 is absent here, so this likely arose from a read error. This chain connects TRBV6-1 to TRBJ1-1; D perhaps matches TRBD1 (6 bases). V lost 8 bases, J lost 1 base, and 11 bases lay in between. CDR3 length: 13 amino acids. Germline CDR1 reads MNHNS; CDR2 reads SASEGT. CDR3 amino acids: CASLGQPNTEAFS. Here the CDR3 DNA reads TGTGCCAGCCTGGGACAACCGAACACTGAAGCTTTCTCT.

This chain joins TRBV12-2 and TRBJ1-5. TRBV12-2 is designated a pseudogene. This CDR3 spans 16 amino acids. For the CDR3, the DNA is TGTGCAAGTCGCAACCAAGCCCTGGCGGACAATCAGCCCCAGCATTTT. It yields the protein CASRNQALADNQPQHF.

This clone has just a few counts. The chain recombines TRBV6-5 with TRBJ2-1, with 9 bases fitting TRBD1. The CDR3 contains 15 residues. V lost 1 base to trimming and J lost 10 bases; unmatched junction nucleotides: 8. CDR1 is MNHEY, CDR2 SVGAGI, per germline. The CDR3 coding sequence is TGTGCCAGCAGTTACTTGGGACAGGGTAGGGGAGAGCAGTTCTTC. Its protein is CASSYLGQGRGEQFF.

There are a few counts of this clone. The chain couples TRBV27 to TRBJ1-5, with a tentative D call TRBD1 (6 bases). Trimming removed 6 bases from V and 6 bases from J, with 15 bases in between. The germline V gene encodes CDR1 MNHEY and CDR2 SMNVEV (reference sequence). This CDR3 has 14 amino acids. The CDR3 region is CASRTTGTTQPQHF. The CDR3 bases are TGTGCCAGCAGGACAACCGGGACAACTCAGCCCCAGCATTTT.

This clone has a single count. The chain is built from TRBV9 and TRBJ1-1; D might be TRBD1 (5 bases). The CDR3 extends over 13 amino acids. V was trimmed by 3 bases and J by 7 bases, leaving 13 bases between them. CDR1 is SGDLS, CDR2 YYNGEE, per germline. As DNA, the CDR3 is TGTGCCAGCAGCGCCGGGGGAGGAAGTGAAGCTTTCTTT. Its translation: CASSAGGGSEAFF.

The chain links TRBV29-1 to TRBJ1-1; 8 positions agree with TRBD1. Trimming took 7 bases from V and 0 from J; bases not matched to a gene: 7. This CDR3 comprises 14 residues. Germline CDR1 is SQVTM and CDR2 is ANQGSEA. DNA of the CDR3: TGCAGCGGAAAGACAGGGGAACTGAACACTGAAGCTTTCTTT. Its protein is CSGKTGELNTEAFF. Together with reference TRBV29-1 and TRBJ1-1, the CDR3 gives the full variable domain: SAVISQKPSRDICQRGTSLTIQCQVDSQVTMMFWYRQQPGQSLTLIATANQGSEATYESGFVIDKFPISRPNLTFSTLTVSNMSPEDSSIYLCSGKTGELNTEAFFGQGTRLTVV.

The chain uses TRBV7-2 and TRBJ2-7; TRBD2 matches 12 bases. The CDR3 has 15 residues. The V and J ends lost 1 base and 7 bases, in that order; junction bases with no gene match: 5. The germline gives CDR1 SGHTA, CDR2 FQGNSA. Here the CDR3 DNA reads TGTGCCAGCAGCTTAGGAGGGACTAGCGGGTGGGAGCAGTACTTC. Amino acid sequence: CASSLGGTSGWEQYF.

The V and J genes are TRBV6-6 and TRBJ2-2; TRBD1 agrees at 8 bases. Germline assignment: CDR1 MNHNY and CDR2 SVGAGI (reference sequence). The CDR3 consists of 14 residues. Losses at the gene ends were 8 bases for V and 4 bases for J; bases not matched to a gene: 6. The CDR3 loop is CASGQGAFTGELFF. As DNA, the CDR3 is TGTGCCAGCGGGCAGGGGGCGTTCACCGGGGAGCTGTTTTTT.

The J gene is TRBJ1-2, the V gene TRBV7-2, with D perhaps matching TRBD1 (6 bases). Germline V lookup: CDR1 SGHTA, CDR2 FQGNSA. Trimming cost V 7 bases and J 1 base, with 19 bases left between them. This CDR3 has 16 residues. CDR3 bases: TGTGCCAGCAACCAAGGGCGGGGGGCCCTTAACTATGGCTACACCTTC. This codes for CASNQGRGALNYGYTF.

This chain connects TRBV29-1 to TRBJ1-2; 8 positions match TRBD1. This CDR3 region has 14 residues. CDR1 is SQVTM and CDR2 is ANQGSEA in the germline V gene. J gave up 14 bases and V 5 bases, and 19 bases lay outside the gene matches. CDR3 coding DNA: TGCAGCGTTATAGGTTCTGGGACAGGTCAACTCTCGACCTTC. Protein: CSVIGSGTGQLSTF.

This chain connects TRBV6-4 to TRBJ2-3; D may be TRBD1 (5 bases). This CDR3 is 14 amino acids long. Germline-derived CDR1 and CDR2 are MRHNA and SNTAGT. The ends were cut back, 5 bases at V and 4 bases at J, with 13 bases in the middle. CDR3 region: CASSYQGSADTQYF. As DNA, the CDR3 is TGTGCCAGCAGTTATCAGGGATCTGCAGATACGCAGTATTTT.

The chain combines TRBV30 with TRBJ2-1; weak D call: TRBD2 (6 bases). The V gene lost 0 bases and the J gene lost 4 bases, with 16 bases spanning the gap. Germline loops: CDR1 GTSNPN, CDR2 SVGIG (reference sequence). The CDR3 loop spans 16 amino acids. DNA for the CDR3: TGTGCCTGGAGTGTAATTAGTGGGGGGAAATACAATGAGCAGTTCTTC. The encoded protein is CAWSVISGGKYNEQFF.

The J gene is TRBJ2-1, the V gene TRBV15, with 11 bases fitting TRBD1. CDR3 size: 16 residues. The V segment lost 0 bases and the J segment 3 bases; nucleotides outside the gene matches: 1. From germline, CDR1 is LNHNV and CDR2 YYDKDF (reference sequence). As DNA, the CDR3 is TGTGCCACCAGCAGAGATGGGACAGGGGGCTACAATGAGCAGTTCTTC. This codes for CATSRDGTGGYNEQFF.